Below are 5 T cell receptor beta chains sequenced from a single sample in a study of blood T cell repertoires in COVID-19. The repertoire was sequenced with immunoSEQ multiplex PCR; TCRdb's copy has only in-frame clones and lacks some. Of approximately 350,000 clones listed, more than 70% are singletons. Sequenced sample: peripheral blood. These receptors all stem from a middle-aged man with acute or convalescent COVID-19.

CDR3 protein: CASSSPGGLNYGYTF. The CDR3 DNA follows: TGTGCCAGCAGCTCCCCGGGGGGGTTAAACTATGGCTACACCTTC. The genes are TRBV9 and TRBJ1-2, with TRBD1 as a possible D gene (5 bases). The germline V and J ends were trimmed by 4 bases and 2 bases, with 15 bases remaining between them. In germline, CDR1 is SGDLS, CDR2 YYNGEE. The CDR3 consists of 15 residues.

This chain joins TRBV10-3 and TRBJ2-1, with 13 bases matching TRBD2. The CDR3 spans 16 residues. Germline V gene lookup returns CDR1 ENHRY and CDR2 SYGVKD. With V trimmed by 3 bases and J by 5 bases, 4 bases remained unmatched. The CDR3 region is CAISERGLAGDNEQFF. The DNA for the CDR3 is TGTGCCATCAGTGAAAGAGGACTAGCGGGAGACAATGAGCAGTTCTTC.

The CDR3 DNA follows: TGTGCCAGTAGTATCCGACACCCCTATAATTCACCCCTCCACTTT. This encodes CASSIRHPYNSPLHF. The V call is TRBV19, the J call TRBJ1-6; no clear D gene. The germline gives CDR1 LNHDA, CDR2 SQIVND (reference sequence). CDR3 length equals 15 residues. The germline V and J ends were trimmed by 3 bases and 2 bases, with 8 bases remaining between them.

CDR3 DNA sequence: TGTGCCAGTAGTGGACAGAGTTATAACTCTGGAAACACCATATATTTT. The encoded protein is CASSGQSYNSGNTIYF. V and J are TRBV19 and TRBJ1-3; D might be TRBD1 (6 bases). The length of the CDR3 is 16 residues. Germline V gene sequence: CDR1 LNHDA, CDR2 SQIVND (reference sequence). V was pared by 5 bases and J by 0 bases, with 14 bases between.

The V and J genes are TRBV27 and TRBJ2-7, with D unclear. Per germline, CDR1 MNHEY and CDR2 SMNVEV (reference sequence). V was cut by 2 bases and J by 3 bases, with 8 bases left in between. This CDR3 has 13 amino acids. The CDR3 region is CASSLGHGYEQYF. In DNA, the CDR3 is TGTGCCAGCAGTTTAGGGCATGGCTACGAGCAGTACTTC.